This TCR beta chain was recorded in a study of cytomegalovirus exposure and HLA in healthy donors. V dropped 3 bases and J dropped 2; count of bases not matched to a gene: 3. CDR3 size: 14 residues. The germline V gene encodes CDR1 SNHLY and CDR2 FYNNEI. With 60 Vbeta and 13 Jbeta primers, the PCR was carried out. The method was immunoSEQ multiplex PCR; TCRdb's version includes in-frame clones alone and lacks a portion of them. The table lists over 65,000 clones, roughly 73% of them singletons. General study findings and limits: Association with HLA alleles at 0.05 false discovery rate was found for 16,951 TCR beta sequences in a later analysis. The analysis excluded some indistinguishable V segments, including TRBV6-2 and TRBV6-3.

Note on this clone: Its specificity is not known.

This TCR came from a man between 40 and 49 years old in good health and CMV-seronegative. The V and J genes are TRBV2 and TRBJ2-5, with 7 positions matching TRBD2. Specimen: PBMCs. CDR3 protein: CASSDPLAQETQYF. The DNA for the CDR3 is TGTGCCAGCAGTGATCCACTAGCGCAAGAGACCCAGTACTTC.